The T cell receptor (beta chain) under discussion was sequenced for a study of T-cell reconstitution after alpha-beta-depleted transplantation in children. On this clonotype itself: Antigen specificity is unknown.

V was shortened by 0 bases and J by 6 bases, with 18 bases between the two germline ends. Germline V gives CDR1 GTSNPN, CDR2 SVGIG (reference sequence). The length of the CDR3 is 15 residues. Library preparation (for TCRbeta) was performed with unique molecular identifiers. TCRdb passed the PCR reads through MiXCR, listing each CDR3 protein once. The table includes about 580,000 distinct CDR3 sequences, 20% to 25% detected once. Study observations and caveats: After one year, T-cell counts and TCRbeta diversity mostly came from new T cells. It was surviving recipient T cells and thymic progenitors that gave some patients high TCRbeta diversity at day 60. There were reportedly several hundred expanded graft clones from which alpha-beta T cells came about two months after transplant.

The input for sequencing was PBMCs, mostly from graft donor cells, taken 360 days after TCRalphabeta/CD19-depleted stem cell transplant. The rearrangement joins TRBV30 to TRBJ2-7; D unclear. This TCR was sampled from a boy under two years old who had a stem cell transplant for acute myeloid leukemia, so the T cells may come from the graft donor. CDR3 in amino acids: CAWSVGTPPLSEQYF. Written as DNA, the CDR3 is TGTGCCTGGAGTGTGGGAACGCCACCTCTCAGCGAGCAGTACTTC.